This T cell receptor beta chain was captured by sequencing in a study of blood T cell repertoires in COVID-19. Study information: In each case, the material was cDNA or gDNA derived from T cells, B-cell-depleted T cells, or PBMCs.

Generated by immunoSEQ multiplex PCR, the TCRdb table keeps only in-frame clones and is missing some. This table has under 250,000 clones, 84% appearing once. The V gene's germline CDR1 is LGHDT and CDR2 YNNKEL (reference sequence). The CDR3 has 13 amino acids. V shed 4 bases and J shed 4 bases, with 7 bases lying between them. The sequence was collected from a man aged 45-65 years with active or convalescent COVID-19. The chain joins TRBV3-1 (or the pseudogene TRBV3-2) to TRBJ2-2; D not resolved. The sequenced sample was peripheral blood. The CDR3 here is CASSPRSTGELFF. The CDR3 region has the DNA TGTGCCAGCAGCCCCAGATCCACCGGGGAGCTGTTTTTT.